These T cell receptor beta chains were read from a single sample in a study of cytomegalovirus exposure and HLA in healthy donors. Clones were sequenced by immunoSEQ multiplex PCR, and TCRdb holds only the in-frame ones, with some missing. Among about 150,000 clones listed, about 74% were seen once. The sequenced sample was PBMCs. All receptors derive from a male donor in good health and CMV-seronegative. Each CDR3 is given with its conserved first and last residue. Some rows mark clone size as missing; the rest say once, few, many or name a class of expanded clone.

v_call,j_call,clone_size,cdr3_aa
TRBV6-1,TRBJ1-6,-,CASRTGLNNSPLHF
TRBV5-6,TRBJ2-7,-,CASSLTGRGYHEQYF
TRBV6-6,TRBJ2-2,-,CASSPGPTGELFF
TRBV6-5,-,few,CASSYSKSGGEQYF
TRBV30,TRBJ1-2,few,CAWSPKRRALKNYGYTF
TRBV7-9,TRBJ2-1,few,CASSLRDSEQFF
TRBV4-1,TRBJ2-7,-,CASSPGTGEGEQYF
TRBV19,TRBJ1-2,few,CASRDRAHGYTF
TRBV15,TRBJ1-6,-,CATSREGANSPLHF
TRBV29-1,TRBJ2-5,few,CSVVGQRETQYF
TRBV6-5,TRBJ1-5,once,CASGPGPNQPQHF
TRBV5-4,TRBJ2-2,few,CASSLEGREVGELFF
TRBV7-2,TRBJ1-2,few,CASSLGVGDRGSGYTF
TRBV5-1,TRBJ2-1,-,CASSLGGAGGYNEQLF
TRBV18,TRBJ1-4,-,CASSLGQGTNEKLFF
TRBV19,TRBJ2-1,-,CASSDTFYNEQFF
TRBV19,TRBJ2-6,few,CAISPGDRGAGANVLTF
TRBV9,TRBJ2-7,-,CASSVGPSDRGRYEQYF
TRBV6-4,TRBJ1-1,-,CASSDLNRCGCGNTEAFF
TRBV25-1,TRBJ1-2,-,CASSESTGGASRGYGYTF
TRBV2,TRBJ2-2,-,CASRLGQANTGELFF
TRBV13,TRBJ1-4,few,CASSLQSADNEKLFF
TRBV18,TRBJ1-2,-,CASSPSTGGGYTF
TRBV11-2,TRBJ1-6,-,CASSLGQGGSYNSPLHF
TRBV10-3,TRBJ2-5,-,CAISVSQFQETQYF
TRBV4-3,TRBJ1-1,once,CASSQDGRNTEAFF
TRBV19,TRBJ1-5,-,CASSSDRSLLQPQHF
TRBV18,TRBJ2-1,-,CASSPGLAIYNEQFF
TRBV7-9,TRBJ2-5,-,CASSSLPNQETQYF
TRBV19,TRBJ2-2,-,CASSIVGGRAITGELFF
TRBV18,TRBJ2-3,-,CASSPLAGVPDTQYF
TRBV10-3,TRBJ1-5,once,CAISDMGRGASNQPQHF
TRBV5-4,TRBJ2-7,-,CASSLERGRRRYEQYF
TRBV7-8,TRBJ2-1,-,CASSSDRGNEQFF
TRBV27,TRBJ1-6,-,CASSHRVSNSPLHF
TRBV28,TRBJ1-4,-,CASSSPTGGNEKLFF
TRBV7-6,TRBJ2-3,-,CASSLGSGHSTDTQYF
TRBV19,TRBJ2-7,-,CASSSQVAGLSEQYF
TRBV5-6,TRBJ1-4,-,CASSLWEDEKLFF
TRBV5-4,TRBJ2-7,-,CASSPGNLAYEQYF
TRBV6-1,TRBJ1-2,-,CASSEAPFGYGGTNYGYTF